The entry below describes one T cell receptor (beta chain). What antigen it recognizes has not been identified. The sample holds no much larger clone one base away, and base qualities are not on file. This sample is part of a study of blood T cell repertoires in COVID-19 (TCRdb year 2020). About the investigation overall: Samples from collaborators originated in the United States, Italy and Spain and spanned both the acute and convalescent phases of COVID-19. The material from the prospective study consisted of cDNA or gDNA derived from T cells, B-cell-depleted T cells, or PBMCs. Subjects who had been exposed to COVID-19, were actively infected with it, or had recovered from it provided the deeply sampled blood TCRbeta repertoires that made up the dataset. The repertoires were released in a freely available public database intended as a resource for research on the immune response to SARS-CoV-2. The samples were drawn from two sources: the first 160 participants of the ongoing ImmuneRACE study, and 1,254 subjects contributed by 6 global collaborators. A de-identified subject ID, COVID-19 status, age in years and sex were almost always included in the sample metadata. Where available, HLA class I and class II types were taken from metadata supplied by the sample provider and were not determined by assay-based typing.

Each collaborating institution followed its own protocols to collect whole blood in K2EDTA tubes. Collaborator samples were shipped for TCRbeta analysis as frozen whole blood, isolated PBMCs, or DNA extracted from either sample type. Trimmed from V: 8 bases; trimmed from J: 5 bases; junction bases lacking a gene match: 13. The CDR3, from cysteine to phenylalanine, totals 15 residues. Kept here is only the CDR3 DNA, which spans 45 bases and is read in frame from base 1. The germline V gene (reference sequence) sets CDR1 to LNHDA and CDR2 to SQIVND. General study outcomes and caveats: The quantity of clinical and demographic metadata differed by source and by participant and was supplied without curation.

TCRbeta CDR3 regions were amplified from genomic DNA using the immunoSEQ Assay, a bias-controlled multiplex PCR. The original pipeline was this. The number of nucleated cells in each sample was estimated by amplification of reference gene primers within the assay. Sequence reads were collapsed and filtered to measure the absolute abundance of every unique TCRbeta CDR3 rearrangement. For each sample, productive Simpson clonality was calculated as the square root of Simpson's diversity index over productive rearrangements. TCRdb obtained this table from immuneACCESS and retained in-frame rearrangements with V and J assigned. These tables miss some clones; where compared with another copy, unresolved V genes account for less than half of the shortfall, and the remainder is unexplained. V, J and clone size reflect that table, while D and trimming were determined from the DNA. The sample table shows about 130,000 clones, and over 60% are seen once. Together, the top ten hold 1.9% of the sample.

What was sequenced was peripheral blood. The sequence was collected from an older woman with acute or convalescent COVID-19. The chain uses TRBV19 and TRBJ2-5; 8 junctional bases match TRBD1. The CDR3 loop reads CASRPQGAQEETQYF. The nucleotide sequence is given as TGTGCCAGTCGTCCCCAGGGGGCGCAGGAGGAGACCCAGTACTTC.